These 25 T cell receptor beta chains were all obtained from the same sample, sequenced in a study of vaccination effects on CD4 cells after COVID-19. The antigens these receptors bind are not known. Sequencing was preceded by expansion of antigen-specific CD4+ T cells with viral peptide pools in the ViraFEST assay. Once cultured for about 9 days, the cells underwent separation to obtain CD4+ T cells. Neither prior SARS-CoV-2 infection nor positive nucleocapsid antibodies were present in the vaccine recipients. Measured with immunoSEQ multiplex PCR; TCRdb has only the in-frame clones, and not every one. The sample shows 30,000 to 40,000 clones, 60% to 75% of them seen only once. The starting material was CD4+ T cells from PBMCs cultured with HCoV-OC43 spike peptides, obtained before COVID-19 vaccination. Subset defined: HCoV-OC43 spike overlapping peptide pool stimulation. These receptors originate from a human donor who received a COVID-19 vaccine.

This clone turned up a few times. The V call is TRBV3-1 (or the pseudogene TRBV3-2), the J call TRBJ1-1; possible D gene TRBD1, 6 bases. The V gene lost 5 bases and the J gene lost 1 base, with 14 bases spanning the gap. The germline CDR1 and CDR2 sequences are LGHDT and YNNKEL (reference sequence). The CDR3 sequence is 15 residues long. CDR3 DNA: TGTGCCAGCAGCTCCCCGGGGGGGGCGAACACTGAAGCTTTCTTT. This codes for CASSSPGGANTEAFF.

The J gene is TRBJ2-3, the V gene TRBV6-1, with 8 bases that match TRBD1. The V gene end was trimmed by 6 bases and the J gene end by 1 base; junction bases not matched to a gene: 9. From germline, CDR1 is MNHNS and CDR2 SASEGT. The CDR3 runs 16 residues. CDR3 bases: TGTGCCAGCAGCGAACAGGGGGGTAGCCGCACAGATACGCAGTATTTT. Translating gives CASSEQGGSRTDTQYF.

This chain connects TRBV9 to TRBJ1-1; 7 nucleotides align to TRBD1. The germline gives CDR1 SGDLS, CDR2 YYNGEE. The CDR3 covers 16 residues. Trimming removed 4 bases from V and 5 bases from J; junction bases left unmatched: 14. For the CDR3, the DNA is TGTGCCAGCAGCCTGGGGGCTGGCATACAGGGGACTGAAGCTTTCTTT. Encoded protein: CASSLGAGIQGTEAFF.

The J gene is TRBJ1-1, the V gene TRBV12-3 or TRBV12-4; D gene unclear. This CDR3 spans 12 amino acids. The V gene lost 6 bases and the J gene lost 0 bases, with 5 bases spanning the gap. The CDR3 sequence is CASRQMNTEAFF. Here the CDR3 DNA reads TGTGCCAGCAGACAGATGAACACTGAAGCTTTCTTT.

The genes are TRBV5-1 and TRBJ2-3; 7 bases map to TRBD1. Germline V lookup: CDR1 SGHRS, CDR2 YFSETQ. V was clipped by 2 bases and J by 0 bases; unmatched bases: 3. The CDR3 extends over 15 amino acids. The CDR3 region is CASSLQGISTDTQYF. CDR3 sequence (DNA): TGCGCCAGCAGCTTACAGGGGATTAGCACAGATACGCAGTATTTT.

The chain joins TRBV7-2 to TRBJ1-5; 7 bases map to TRBD1. This CDR3 is built from 16 residues. V gave up 5 bases and J gave up 1 base; unmatched junction bases: 8. Germline V lookup: CDR1 SGHTA, CDR2 FQGNSA. CDR3 DNA sequence: TGTGCCAGCAGCCCGAACGGACAGGAAAGCAATCAGCCCCAGCATTTT. Encoded protein: CASSPNGQESNQPQHF.

This rearrangement joins TRBV7-2 to TRBJ2-7; D is unclear. This CDR3 has 12 amino acids. V shed 5 bases and J shed 3 bases, with 8 bases lying between them. Germline lookup yields CDR1 SGHTA and CDR2 FQGNSA. The CDR3 region is CASSLSFYEQYF. CDR3 DNA sequence: TGTGCCAGCAGCCTTAGCTTCTACGAGCAGTACTTC.

The genes are TRBV27 and TRBJ1-5, with 9 bases matching TRBD1. The CDR3 contains 15 residues. Germline V gene lookup returns CDR1 MNHEY and CDR2 SMNVEV (reference sequence). V shed 6 bases and J 4 bases; nucleotides not matched to a gene: 7. The CDR3: CASSSGTGSNQPQHF. The CDR3 nucleotides are TGTGCCAGCAGCTCCGGGACAGGGTCAAATCAGCCCCAGCATTTT.

V usage is TRBV2 and J usage is TRBJ1-5; 10 nucleotides line up with TRBD1. The germline V gene encodes CDR1 SNHLY and CDR2 FYNNEI. V shed 7 bases, J shed 0 bases, and the junction held 6 bases outside the gene matches. This CDR3 spans 16 amino acids. The CDR3: CASISGQGFSNQPQHF. CDR3 DNA sequence: TGTGCCAGCATTTCGGGACAGGGGTTTAGCAATCAGCCCCAGCATTTT.

This clone was detected only a few times. V usage is TRBV5-1 and J usage is TRBJ2-2, with 7 bases fitting TRBD2. The CDR3 spans 15 residues. CDR1 and CDR2 from the germline V gene are SGHRS and YFSETQ. V shed 4 bases and J 0 bases; nucleotides not matched to a gene: 3. The CDR3 spells CASSTGLANTGELFF. The CDR3 nucleotides are TGCGCCAGCAGCACAGGACTAGCGAACACCGGGGAGCTGTTTTTT.

This clone was observed a handful of times. V is TRBV5-1 and J is TRBJ2-7, with D perhaps matching TRBD1 (6 bases). The ends were cut back, 4 bases at V and 1 base at J, with 9 bases in the middle. Germline V lookup: CDR1 SGHRS, CDR2 YFSETQ. The CDR3 sequence is 13 residues long. DNA for the CDR3: TGCGCCAGCAGCCCTGACAGGTCCTACGAGCAGTACTTC. It encodes CASSPDRSYEQYF.

This clone has only a few counts. V usage is TRBV4-2 and J usage is TRBJ1-6; possibly TRBD1 for D (5 bases). The CDR3 sequence is 15 residues long. V gave up 0 bases and J gave up 6 bases, with 9 bases separating them. Per germline, CDR1 LGHNA and CDR2 YNFKEQ. CDR3 sequence: CASSQEGTPNSPLHF. In DNA form, the CDR3 reads TGTGCCAGCAGCCAAGAAGGGACCCCTAATTCACCCCTCCACTTT.

The CDR3 DNA is TGTGCCAGCAGCTCCGGCGGACTAGCGGGATTTCCGGAGACCCAGTACTTC. It codes for CASSSGGLAGFPETQYF. V usage is TRBV5-4 and J usage is TRBJ2-5; 12 bases agree with TRBD2. V lost 3 bases and J lost 5; bases outside the gene matches: 11. The CDR3 runs 17 residues. CDR1 and CDR2 (germline): SGHNT, YYREEE (reference sequence).

The chain carries TRBV7-9 and TRBJ2-2; 12 positions agree with TRBD2. The V segment lost 7 bases and the J segment 1 base; nucleotides outside the gene matches: 13. The length of the CDR3 is 19 residues. CDR1 and CDR2 (germline): SEHNR, FQNEAQ (reference sequence). CDR3 protein: CASIEPGLAGPRNTGELFF. The CDR3 bases are TGTGCCAGCATCGAACCGGGACTAGCGGGCCCCAGGAACACCGGGGAGCTGTTTTTT.

The chain links TRBV11-2 to TRBJ1-3; no definite D call. The CDR3 has 16 amino acids. V lost 1 base and J 4 bases, leaving 14 bases between the germline ends. Germline CDR1 reads SGHAT; CDR2 reads FQNNGV. CDR3 sequence: CASSLVGGGHGNTIYF. CDR3 nucleotide sequence: TGTGCCAGCAGCTTAGTTGGTGGCGGGCACGGAAACACCATATATTTT.

The genes are TRBV11-2 and TRBJ1-1; no reliable D call. Germline CDR1 is SGHAT and CDR2 is FQNNGV. Trimming removed 5 bases from V and 7 bases from J, with 11 bases in between. The CDR3 spans 12 residues. The CDR3 spells CASSRLGREAFF. As DNA, the CDR3 is TGTGCCAGCAGCCGCCTTGGCCGTGAAGCTTTCTTT.

This chain links TRBV2 with TRBJ1-5; D gene unclear. The CDR3 length is 13 residues. V was cut by 5 bases and J by 7 bases, with 12 bases left in between. Looked up from germline, CDR1 is SNHLY and CDR2 is FYNNEI. DNA of the CDR3: TGTGCCAGCAGTCCCCGGACGTCCCAGCCCCAGCATTTT. Translated: CASSPRTSQPQHF.

The chain is built from TRBV3-1 (or the pseudogene TRBV3-2) and TRBJ1-1, with a weak D call TRBD1 (6 bases). The CDR3 spans 16 residues. V lost 0 bases and J lost 5, with 16 bases in between. Germline V lookup: CDR1 LGHDT, CDR2 YNNKEL (reference sequence). Here the CDR3 DNA reads TGTGCCAGCAGCCAAGAAGCTCTCAGGGGAGGGACTGAAGCTTTCTTT. Translation gives CASSQEALRGGTEAFF.

This clone is a singleton in its sample. The chain is built from TRBV27 and TRBJ2-2; D is possibly TRBD1 (6 bases). This CDR3 is built from 16 residues. Germline V gene data show CDR1 as MNHEY and CDR2 as SMNVEV (reference sequence). Trimming left V 8 bases short and J 1 base short, with 17 bases between. CDR3 protein: CASVGGPRRNTGELFF. CDR3 sequence (DNA): TGTGCCAGCGTAGGGGGACCCCGTCGGAACACCGGGGAGCTGTTTTTT.

The chain couples TRBV7-7 to TRBJ1-2; 7 bases map to TRBD1. The V gene's germline CDR1 is SSHAT and CDR2 FNYEAQ (reference sequence). The CDR3 length is 13 residues. CDR3 sequence reads: CATARGRSYGYTF. The CDR3, as DNA: TGTGCTACCGCCAGGGGGAGAAGCTATGGCTACACCTTC.

The genes are TRBV5-6 and TRBJ2-7, with D possibly being TRBD2 (5 bases). The germline V gene has CDR1 SGHDT and CDR2 YYEEEE. The CDR3 contains 15 residues. Trimming cost V 1 base and J 4 bases, with 15 bases left between them. This CDR3 is CASSLLSGGLYEQYF. The CDR3 nucleotides are TGTGCCAGCAGCTTGTTGAGCGGAGGTTTATACGAGCAGTACTTC.

The chain joins TRBV2 to TRBJ1-1; no firm D call. The CDR3 sequence is 16 residues long. The V gene lost 4 bases and the J gene lost 0 bases, with 15 bases spanning the gap. Per the germline V gene, CDR1 is SNHLY and CDR2 is FYNNEI. The CDR3, as DNA: TGTGCCAGCAGTGTGTCACGAGGTGCCTTGAACACTGAAGCTTTCTTT. Translation gives CASSVSRGALNTEAFF.

V is TRBV29-1 and J is TRBJ1-3; D gene unclear. CDR1 is SQVTM, CDR2 ANQGSEA, per germline. V was shortened by 4 bases and J by 2 bases, with 9 bases between the two germline ends. The CDR3 has 13 amino acids. As DNA, the CDR3 is TGCAGCGTTGGGTCGGTTGCTGGAAACACCATATATTTT. This encodes CSVGSVAGNTIYF.

The genes are TRBV6-5 and TRBJ1-1, with TRBD1 as a possible D gene (5 bases). The CDR3 contains 16 residues. Between the trimmed V and J ends, which lost 2 bases and 1 base, there was a span of 14 bases. Germline V gene data show CDR1 as MNHEY and CDR2 as SVGAGI. CDR3 in amino acids: CASSYIVRGPNTEAFF. Written as DNA, the CDR3 is TGTGCCAGCAGTTACATCGTCCGGGGCCCGAACACTGAAGCTTTCTTT.

The chain carries TRBV10-3 and TRBJ2-5; TRBD2 is a possible D gene (6 bases). In germline, CDR1 is ENHRY, CDR2 SYGVKD. CDR3 size: 13 residues. With 5 bases removed from V and 5 bases from J, the gap between germline ends came to 12 bases. The CDR3 nucleotides are TGTGCCATCAGTAGGCGGGAATCCGAGACCCAGTACTTC. Its translation: CAISRRESETQYF.